This T cell receptor beta chain is drawn from a study of immune evolution from preneoplasia to lung adenocarcinoma. The V end lost 2 bases, the J end lost 6 bases, and 9 bases lay between the germline ends. The CDR3 totals 13 residues. The germline gives CDR1 SGHVS, CDR2 FQNEAQ. Assay used: immunoSEQ multiplex PCR; TCRdb lists only in-frame clones, some missing. The sample contains fewer than 50,000 clones, around 85% of which appear only once. This chain joins TRBV7-8 and TRBJ2-3; D gene unclear. Sequencing was performed on FFPE invasive lung adenocarcinoma tissue. The receptor was derived from a person aged 55 to 75 with lung adenocarcinoma. CDR3 DNA sequence: TGTGCCAGCAGCTTAAGACTGGGGGATACGCAGTATTTT. Translating gives CASSLRLGDTQYF. Full variable domain (missing parts from reference TRBV7-8 and TRBJ2-3): GAGVSQSPRYKVAKRGQDVALRCDPISGHVSLFWYQQALGQGPEFLTYFQNEAQLDKSGLPSDRFFAERPEGSVSTLKIQRTQQEDSAVYLCASSLRLGDTQYFGPGTRLTVL.